This T cell receptor (beta chain) was retrieved from a study of blood T cell repertoires in COVID-19. Study details: The United States, Italy and Spain provided the acute and convalescent COVID-19 samples. PBMCs, B-cell-depleted T cells, or T cells were the source of the cDNA or gDNA that made up the material.

Per germline, CDR1 MDHEN and CDR2 SYDVKM. V dropped 3 bases and J dropped 4 bases, with 12 bases sitting between them. This CDR3 is built from 14 residues. Assay used: immunoSEQ multiplex PCR; TCRdb lists only in-frame clones, some missing. The sample lists 31,000 or so clones, 75% to 90% occurring once. The sequenced material came from peripheral blood. V gene TRBV28 combines with J gene TRBJ1-2, with D unresolved. The receptor was derived from a man at least 80 years old with acute or convalescent COVID-19. CDR3 nucleotide sequence: TGTGCCAGCAGTTTGGTCCGATTTAGCTATGGCTACACCTTC. Its protein is CASSLVRFSYGYTF.